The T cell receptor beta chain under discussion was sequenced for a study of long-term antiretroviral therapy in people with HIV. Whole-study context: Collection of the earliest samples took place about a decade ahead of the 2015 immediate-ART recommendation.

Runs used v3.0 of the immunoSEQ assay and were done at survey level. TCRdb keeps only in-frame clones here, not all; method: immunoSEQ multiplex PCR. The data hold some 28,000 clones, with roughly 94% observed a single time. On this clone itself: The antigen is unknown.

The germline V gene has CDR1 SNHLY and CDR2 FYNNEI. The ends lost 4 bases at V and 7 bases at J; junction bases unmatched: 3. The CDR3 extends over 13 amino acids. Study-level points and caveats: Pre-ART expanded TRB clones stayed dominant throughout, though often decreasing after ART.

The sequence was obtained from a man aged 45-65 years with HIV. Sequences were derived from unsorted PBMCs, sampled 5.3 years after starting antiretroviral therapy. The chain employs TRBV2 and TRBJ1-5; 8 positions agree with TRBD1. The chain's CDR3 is CASSGTGRQPQHF. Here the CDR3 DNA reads TGTGCCAGCAGTGGGACAGGGAGACAGCCCCAGCATTTT.